This T cell receptor beta chain was sequenced during a study of cytotoxic CD8 clonotypes in ibrutinib-treated CLL. Details on this clone: Its antigen is undetermined.

Depths of 1 in 200,000 to 1 in 1 million T cells were the sequencing target. Assay: immunoSEQ multiplex PCR; the TCRdb copy retains only in-frame clones and omits some. In the table there are fewer than 400,000 clones, around 66% of which are singletons. Germline V gene sequence: CDR1 SGDLS, CDR2 YYNGEE. The V segment lost 3 bases and the J segment 6 bases; nucleotides outside the gene matches: 8. The CDR3 has 14 residues. Broader study findings: Age-matched healthy donor levels were exceeded by baseline clonality, which tracked circulating CD8+ T-cell counts. Contraction or stability on treatment was seen for public clonotypes, which were uncommon. Clonality increased at ibrutinib response and stayed stable in sustained remission. At progression, however, it fell back toward baseline.

This TCR derives from a human donor with chronic lymphocytic leukemia. Source: PBMCs, taken after 36 months of ibrutinib treatment. This sequence joins TRBV9 and TRBJ2-7; TRBD2 matches at 8 bases. The CDR3 region is CASSAYSGTGEQYF. CDR3 DNA: TGTGCCAGCAGCGCCTATAGCGGGACTGGCGAGCAGTACTTC. The whole variable domain, remainder taken from reference TRBV9 and TRBJ2-7, is DSGVTQTPKHLITATGQRVTLRCSPRSGDLSVYWYQQSLDQGLQFLIQYYNGEERAKGNILERFSAQQFPDLHSELNLSSLELGDSALYFCASSAYSGTGEQYFGPGTRLTVT.